Ten or more counts support the clone carrying this T cell receptor beta chain. The data stem from a study of T cells in Graves' hyperthyroidism and ophthalmopathy. The TCR beta CDR3 regions underwent amplification using RNA transcripts as the source. HTBI primers were used for first-round RT-PCR of the TCR CDR3. TCRdb re-called the multiplex PCR reads through MiXCR, storing one row per CDR3 protein. The sample comprises roughly 240,000 distinct CDR3 sequences, roughly 22% of which are singletons, and about a third rests with the top ten. This CDR3 has 12 amino acids. From germline, CDR1 is MNHEY and CDR2 SVGAGI. V lost 8 bases, J lost 3 bases, and 10 bases lay in between.

This chain joins TRBV6-5 and TRBJ1-2, with unresolved D. Sequencing was carried out using blood. The TCR was taken from a middle-aged woman with Graves' ophthalmopathy. The CDR3 sequence: CASSVRYYGYTF. The CDR3 DNA follows: TGTGCCAGCTCGGTGCGGTACTATGGCTACACCTTC.